These 9 T cell receptor beta chains share one sample of origin, sequenced in a study of shared clonotypes between healthy human individuals (dated by TCRdb to 2018 to 2020). CD8 naive samples consisted of CD45RO-negative cells that were positively selected for CCR7, yielding a CD45RA+CCR7+ population without TemRA cells. The library was built by means of the immunoSEQ multiplex PCR assay. The source is immuneACCESS, and TCRdb retained only in-frame sequences with V and J called. Part of the clones is not carried over; for the studies checked, unresolved V genes explain less than half of this, and the remainder is unexplained. The table for this sample lists some 2 million clones; about 95% of them were counted only once. Together, the top ten hold 0.9% to 1.4% of the sample. Sequences were obtained from naive CD8+ T cells sorted from blood. In light of the paper, this sample's cell subset or site label describes: CD45RA+CCR7+. Every receptor here comes from a man aged 18-30 years in good health.

The V and J genes are TRBV11-2 and TRBJ2-2; 16 bases are shared with TRBD2. Germline-derived CDR1 and CDR2 are SGHAT and FQNNGV. With 5 bases clipped from V and 0 bases from J, the junction kept 0 bases outside the gene matches. CDR3 size: 17 residues. The CDR3 reads CASSGTSGGANTGELFF. The CDR3 DNA follows: TGTGCCAGCAGCGGGACTAGCGGGGGGGCGAACACCGGGGAGCTGTTTTTT. The whole variable domain, remainder taken from reference TRBV11-2 and TRBJ2-2, is EAGVAQSPRYKIIEKRQSVAFWCNPISGHATLYWYQQILGQGPKLLIQFQNNGVVDDSQLPKDRFSAERLKGVDSTLKIQPAKLEDSAVYLCASSGTSGGANTGELFFGEGSRLTVL.

The chain combines TRBV28 with TRBJ1-2, with D possibly being TRBD1 (5 bases). Trimming cost V 3 bases and J 8 bases, with 13 bases left between them. CDR3 size: 13 residues. Germline V gene data show CDR1 as MDHEN and CDR2 as SYDVKM. The DNA of the CDR3 is TGTGCCAGCAGTTTTTTTCAGGGTGAAGGCTACACCTTC. It encodes CASSFFQGEGYTF.

On this clone: Other DNA variants within this sample encode the same CDR3. The chain couples TRBV5-4 to TRBJ2-2; perhaps TRBD2 as D (5 bases). Per the germline V gene, CDR1 is SGHNT and CDR2 is YYREEE (reference sequence). Trimming shortened V by 2 bases and J by 6 bases, and 5 bases separated the two germline ends. The CDR3 loop spans 12 amino acids. CDR3 DNA sequence: TGTGCCAGCAGCTTCGGGGCCGGGGAGCTGTTTTTT. Its translation: CASSFGAGELFF.

The chain is built from TRBV19 and TRBJ1-2, with 9 nucleotides matching TRBD1. The V gene end was trimmed by 5 bases and the J gene end by 5 bases; junction bases not matched to a gene: 3. The CDR3 sequence is 13 residues long. The germline CDR1 and CDR2 sequences are LNHDA and SQIVND (reference sequence). CDR3 amino acids: CASSWTGVYGYTF. CDR3 DNA: TGTGCCAGTAGTTGGACAGGGGTGTATGGCTACACCTTC.

A single count supports this clone. Here the CDR3 reads CASSFSPGLAGGRDKNEQFF. In nucleotides, the CDR3 is TGTGCCAGCAGTTTCTCTCCCGGACTAGCGGGAGGGAGGGATAAAAATGAGCAGTTCTTC. This chain uses TRBV27 with TRBJ2-1, with 15 bases fitting TRBD2. CDR1 is MNHEY, CDR2 SMNVEV, per germline (reference sequence). J gave up 7 bases and V 3 bases, and 16 bases lay outside the gene matches. This CDR3 is built from 20 residues.

The chain has TRBV7-8 and TRBJ2-3; 11 bases map to TRBD1. This CDR3 has 15 amino acids. Trimming at V came to 5 bases and at J to 3 bases, leaving 4 bases not matched to a gene. Germline CDR1 and CDR2: SGHVS and FQNEAQ. For the CDR3, the DNA is TGTGCCAGCAGCCCCGGGACAGGGGGGACAGATACGCAGTATTTT. It translates to CASSPGTGGTDTQYF.

The V and J genes are TRBV9 and TRBJ1-1; D might be TRBD1 (5 bases). V lost 0 bases to trimming and J lost 4 bases, with 10 bases between them. From germline, CDR1 is SGDLS and CDR2 YYNGEE. The CDR3 loop spans 14 amino acids. The CDR3 region has the DNA TGTGCCAGCAGCGTAGACGGGGGGTCCACTGAAGCTTTCTTT. As protein: CASSVDGGSTEAFF.

The chain links TRBV6-5 to TRBJ1-1; D might be TRBD1 (5 bases). This CDR3 comprises 14 residues. Germline V gene lookup returns CDR1 MNHEY and CDR2 SVGAGI. V was clipped by 2 bases and J by 6 bases, with 13 bases between them. Here the CDR3 reads CASSYQRDGPEAFF. For the CDR3, the DNA is TGTGCCAGCAGTTACCAGAGGGACGGTCCTGAAGCTTTCTTT.

J is TRBJ1-5 and V is TRBV6-5; D ambiguous. This CDR3 spans 14 amino acids. Germline CDR1 and CDR2: MNHEY and SVGAGI. The germline V and J ends were trimmed by 9 bases and 1 base, with 13 bases remaining between them. The CDR3 loop reads CASSSEWSNQPQHF. CDR3 nucleotides: TGTGCCAGTTCTTCTGAGTGGAGCAATCAGCCCCAGCATTTT.